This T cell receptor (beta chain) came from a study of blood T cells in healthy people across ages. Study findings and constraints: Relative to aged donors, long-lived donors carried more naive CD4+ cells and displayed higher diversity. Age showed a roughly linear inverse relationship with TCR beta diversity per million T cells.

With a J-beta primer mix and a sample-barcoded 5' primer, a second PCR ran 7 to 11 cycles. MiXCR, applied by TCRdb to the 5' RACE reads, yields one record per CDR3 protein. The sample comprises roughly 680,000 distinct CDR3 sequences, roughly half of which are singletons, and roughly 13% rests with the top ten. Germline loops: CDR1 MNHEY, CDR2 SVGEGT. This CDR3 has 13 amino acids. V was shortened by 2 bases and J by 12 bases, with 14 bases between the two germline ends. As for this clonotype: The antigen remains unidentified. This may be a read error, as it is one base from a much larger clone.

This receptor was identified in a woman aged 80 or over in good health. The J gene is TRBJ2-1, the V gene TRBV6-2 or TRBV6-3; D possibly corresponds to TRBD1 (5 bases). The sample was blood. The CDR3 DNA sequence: TGTGCCAGCAGTTACGGGGCGTATGTGGGGCAGTTCTTC. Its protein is CASSYGAYVGQFF.